This T cell receptor beta chain appears in the sequencing data of a study of cytomegalovirus exposure and HLA in healthy donors. Findings and limits, study-wide: Later, an analysis showed that TCR beta chains associated with HLA were more clonally expanded than others that were equally common. Earlier analysis looked at TCR beta V segments, and most were productive about 87% or about 30% of the time. Presence/absence analyses rested on an assumption that sequencing depth was roughly uniform across donors. Among CMV-associated TCR beta chains, most appeared HLA-restricted in a later analysis.

As for this clone: Its cognate antigen is unknown.

Trimming took 0 bases from V and 5 from J, leaving 11 bases between them. Germline loops: CDR1 LNHNV, CDR2 YYDKDF (reference sequence). The CDR3 totals 15 residues. With 60 Vbeta and 13 Jbeta primers, the PCR was carried out. Repertoires were generated with immunoSEQ multiplex PCR, while TCRdb's copy carries only in-frame clones and drops some. The table includes under 200,000 clones, approximately 70% detected once. Sequenced input: PBMCs. The chain links TRBV15 to TRBJ1-5; a weak D match, TRBD1 (5 bases). The TCR originated in a woman in her twenties or thirties in good health and CMV-seronegative. CDR3 in DNA: TGTGCCACCAGCAGAGATGCGGGGACCGATCAGCCCCAGCATTTT. It translates to CATSRDAGTDQPQHF.